One sample yielded the 7 T cell receptor beta chains listed below, sequenced in a study of T-cell reconstitution after alpha-beta-depleted transplantation in children. The authors prepared the TCRbeta library with unique molecular identifiers. MiXCR, run by TCRdb on the PCR reads, gives a single entry per CDR3 protein. This sample has 240,000 or so distinct CDR3 sequences, with approximately 12% found just once. Material: PBMCs from the stem cell graft donor, obtained from the stem cell graft. The receptor set was obtained from a human donor who donated a stem cell graft to a child with acute lymphoblastic leukemia.

This clonotype was observed a handful of times. The J gene is TRBJ1-1, the V gene TRBV7-8; the match to TRBD1 covers 8 bases. The CDR3 is 15 residues long. CDR1 and CDR2 (germline): SGHVS, FQNEAQ. V gave up 5 bases and J gave up 5 bases; unmatched junction bases: 10. The CDR3 sequence: CASSARQGRGTEAFF. As DNA, the CDR3 is TGTGCCAGCAGCGCGAGACAGGGGAGAGGTACTGAAGCTTTCTTT.

In this sample, this clonotype turned up a few times. The chain carries TRBV11-3 and TRBJ2-5; TRBD2 might be the D (5 bases). CDR1 is SGHNT and CDR2 is YENEEA in the germline V gene. Trimming shortened V by 5 bases and J by 4 bases, and 17 bases separated the two germline ends. The CDR3 contains 15 residues. The CDR3 sequence is CASSPEPGSGETQYF. The CDR3 DNA follows: TGTGCCAGCAGCCCAGAACCGGGGAGCGGAGAGACCCAGTACTTC. Full variable domain (missing parts from reference TRBV11-3 and TRBJ2-5): EAGVVQSPRYKIIEKKQPVAFWCNPISGHNTLYWYLQNLGQGPELLIRYENEEAVDDSQLPKDRFSAERLKGVDSTLKIQPAELGDSAVYLCASSPEPGSGETQYFGPGTRLLVL.

As for this clonotype: This clone may be a read error of a much larger clone one base away. The rearrangement joins TRBV28 to TRBJ1-4; D gene unclear. The ends were cut back, 2 bases at V and 8 bases at J, with 3 bases in the middle. The CDR3 spans 11 residues. Per germline, CDR1 MDHEN and CDR2 SYDVKM. The CDR3 DNA sequence: TGTGCCAGCAGTTTACACGAAAAACTGTTTTTT. This sequence encodes CASSLHEKLFF.

This clonotype was recorded many times. The chain uses TRBV5-5 and TRBJ2-7, with D perhaps given as TRBD1 or TRBD2 (5 bases each). CDR1 and CDR2 (germline): SGHKS, YYEKEE (reference sequence). Trimming stripped 0 bases from V and 2 bases from J, with 12 bases between. The CDR3 is made up of 15 amino acids. The CDR3 here is CASSLAPGPTYEQYF. The CDR3 DNA is TGTGCCAGCAGCTTGGCTCCGGGACCAACCTACGAGCAGTACTTC.

This clonotype was observed at least ten times. The rearrangement joins TRBV5-1 to TRBJ2-1; TRBD2 aligns across 8 bases. The CDR3 is 16 amino acids. V lost 4 bases to trimming and J lost 7 bases; unmatched junction nucleotides: 13. Germline CDR1 SGHRS, CDR2 YFSETQ. This chain's CDR3 is CASSRTTGLDSNEQFF. The CDR3 DNA reads TGCGCCAGCAGCCGCACGACGGGACTAGACAGTAATGAGCAGTTCTTC.

This clonotype was seen ten or more times. The rearrangement joins TRBV15 to TRBJ2-7, with TRBD1 matching over 7 bases. There are 18 residues in the CDR3. CDR1 LNHNV and CDR2 YYDKDF come from the germline V gene (reference sequence). The ends lost 0 bases at V and 4 bases at J; junction bases unmatched: 15. The CDR3 DNA is TGTGCCACCAGCAGAGACGCCCCGAAACAGGGGAAGGGTTACGAGCAGTACTTC. Amino acid sequence: CATSRDAPKQGKGYEQYF.

This clonotype showed up many times. The rearrangement joins TRBV11-2 to TRBJ2-1; 12 bases are a match to TRBD2. Per germline, CDR1 SGHAT and CDR2 FQNNGV. J lost 4 bases, V lost 4 bases, and 2 bases had no gene match. The CDR3 is 15 residues long. The chain's CDR3 is CASSSLAGGYNEQFF. In nucleotides, the CDR3 is TGTGCCAGCAGCTCGCTAGCGGGAGGGTACAATGAGCAGTTCTTC.